These T cell receptor beta chains were read from a single sample in a study of cytotoxic CD8 clonotypes in ibrutinib-treated CLL. Only in-frame clones appear in the TCRdb table, and some are missing; sequencing was by immunoSEQ multiplex PCR. Of nearly 50,000 clones in the sample, roughly 63% were seen once. The sequenced sample was PBMCs, obtained after 24 months of ibrutinib treatment. These TCRs come from a human donor with chronic lymphocytic leukemia. Both conserved end residues are part of each CDR3. A D gene is named only where the DNA matches it firmly. Not all rows give a size; the values are once, few, many and, for expanded clones, a class.

TRBD1,-,TRBJ2-7,15,TRBV6-6,CASSDGQGIGYEQYF,TGTGCCAGCAGTGATGGACAGGGGATAGGGTACGAGCAGTACTTC
TRBD2,once,TRBJ2-3,17,TRBV19,CASSKRTGTSGADTQYF,TGTGCCAGTAGTAAACGGACCGGGACTAGCGGGGCAGATACGCAGTATTTT
-,-,TRBJ2-7,13,TRBV6-5,CASSYGGLDEQYF,TGTGCCAGCAGTTACGGGGGTCTGGACGAGCAGTACTTC
-,-,TRBJ2-1,16,TRBV5-1,CASSFGPSDSYNEQFF,TGCGCCAGCAGCTTTGGGCCCAGTGACTCCTACAATGAGCAGTTCTTC
-,-,TRBJ2-7,12,TRBV7-9,CASSDQGYEQYF,TGTGCCAGCAGCGACCAGGGCTACGAGCAGTACTTC
-,few,TRBJ1-5,13,TRBV7-3,CASSPQGNQPQHF,TGTGCCAGCAGCCCACAGGGCAATCAGCCCCAGCATTTT
-,few,TRBJ1-5,10,TRBV6-1,CAAGNQPQHF,TGTGCCGCTGGGAATCAGCCCCAGCATTTT
-,-,TRBJ1-3,14,TRBV5-1,CASSLAGNGNTIYF,TGCGCCAGCAGCTTGGCAGGGAACGGAAACACCATATATTTT
-,few,TRBJ1-4,15,TRBV6-5,CASRDRGGRGEKLFF,TGTGCCAGCAGGGATCGGGGAGGTCGCGGTGAAAAACTGTTTTTT
-,-,TRBJ1-2,18,TRBV7-9,CASSLAGDLSLGNYGYTF,TGTGCCAGCAGCTTAGCCGGGGATTTGTCCCTTGGTAACTATGGCTACACCTTC
-,-,TRBJ1-5,16,TRBV7-8,CASSLVIVGGNQPQHF,TGTGCCAGCAGCTTAGTAATTGTGGGGGGCAATCAGCCCCAGCATTTT
TRBD2,-,TRBJ2-5,14,TRBV6-1,CATTLAGGRETQYF,TGTGCCACTACCCTAGCGGGGGGGCGAGAGACCCAGTACTTC
-,-,TRBJ2-7,15,TRBV5-1,CASSLQSRGSYEQYF,TGCGCCAGCAGCTTGCAATCCAGGGGTTCCTACGAGCAGTACTTC
-,-,TRBJ2-7,13,TRBV10-3,CAISERQGHEQYF,TGTGCCATCAGTGAGAGGCAGGGCCACGAGCAGTACTTC
-,-,TRBJ2-1,13,TRBV4-1,CASSQEYGNEQFF,TGCGCCAGCAGCCAAGAGTATGGGAATGAGCAGTTCTTC
TRBD1,-,TRBJ1-1,16,TRBV5-1,CASSPQGTGGPPEAFF,TGCGCCAGCAGCCCTCAAGGGACAGGGGGCCCTCCTGAAGCTTTCTTT
-,-,TRBJ1-1,12,TRBV6-1,CASTGMNTEAFF,TGTGCCAGCACAGGGATGAACACTGAAGCTTTCTTT
-,few,TRBJ2-5,14,TRBV9,CASSGRWGRETQYF,TGTGCCAGCAGCGGCCGGTGGGGTAGAGAGACCCAGTACTTC
-,once,TRBJ2-7,11,TRBV6-1,CASSGDYEQYF,TGTGCCAGCAGTGGGGACTACGAGCAGTACTTC
TRBD2,-,TRBJ2-3,17,TRBV5-1,CASSLGMARGGGDTQYF,TGCGCCAGCAGCTTGGGGATGGCGCGGGGGGGTGGAGATACGCAGTATTTT
-,-,TRBJ2-3,16,TRBV7-8,CASSLAETVVGHTQYF,TGTGCCAGCAGCTTAGCCGAGACAGTAGTGGGACATACGCAGTATTTT
-,-,TRBJ1-1,13,TRBV7-6,CASSLEQNTEAFF,TGTGCCAGCAGCTTGGAACAGAACACTGAAGCTTTCTTT
-,-,TRBJ1-6,14,TRBV6-1,CASSDNRATSPLHF,TGTGCCAGCAGTGATAATAGGGCGACCTCACCCCTCCACTTT
-,-,TRBJ2-7,15,TRBV6-5,CASSPGYGAMYEQYF,TGTGCCAGCAGTCCTGGGTACGGGGCTATGTACGAGCAGTACTTC
TRBD1,-,TRBJ1-5,15,TRBV5-1,CASSLGTGGNQPQHF,TGCGCCAGCAGCTTGGGGACAGGGGGCAATCAGCCCCAGCATTTT
-,few,TRBJ2-2,13,TRBV10-3,CAINGPGAGELFF,TGTGCCATAAATGGGCCGGGGGCCGGGGAGCTGTTTTTT
-,-,TRBJ1-3,18,TRBV6-1,CASSDKRVNRASGNTIYF,TGTGCCAGCAGTGACAAGAGGGTGAACAGGGCCTCTGGAAACACCATATATTTT
TRBD2,-,TRBJ2-1,14,TRBV29-1,CSVGLAHDGNEQFF,TGCAGCGTTGGACTAGCGCACGATGGCAATGAGCAGTTCTTC
TRBD1,-,TRBJ1-2,14,TRBV5-8,CASSRDRGDYGYTF,TGTGCCAGCAGCCGAGACAGGGGCGACTATGGCTACACCTTC
-,-,TRBJ2-5,11,TRBV7-2,CASSSQETQYF,TGTGCCAGCAGCTCGCAAGAGACCCAGTACTTC
-,-,TRBJ2-7,16,TRBV7-8,CASSLWGAGMAYEQYF,TGTGCCAGCAGCTTATGGGGAGCGGGCATGGCCTACGAGCAGTACTTC
-,many,TRBJ2-5,17,TRBV4-2,CASSQEGARGAQETQYF,TGTGCCAGCAGCCAAGAGGGAGCTAGGGGGGCCCAAGAGACCCAGTACTTC
TRBD1,-,TRBJ2-5,15,TRBV10-3,CAISVGTGGRETQYF,TGTGCCATCAGTGTGGGGACAGGGGGCCGGGAGACCCAGTACTTC
-,-,TRBJ1-6,16,TRBV2,CASSEGAGGGRSPLHF,TGTGCCAGCAGTGAAGGTGCGGGGGGCGGTCGTTCACCCCTCCACTTT